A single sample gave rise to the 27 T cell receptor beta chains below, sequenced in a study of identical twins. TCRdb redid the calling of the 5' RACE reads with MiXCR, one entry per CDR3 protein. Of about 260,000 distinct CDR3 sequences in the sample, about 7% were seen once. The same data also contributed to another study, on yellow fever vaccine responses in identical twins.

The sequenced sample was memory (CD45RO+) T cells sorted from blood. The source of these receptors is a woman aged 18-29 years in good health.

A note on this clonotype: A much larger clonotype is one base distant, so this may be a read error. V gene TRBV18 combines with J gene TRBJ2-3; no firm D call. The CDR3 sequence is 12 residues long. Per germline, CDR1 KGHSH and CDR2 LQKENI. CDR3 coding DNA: TGTGCCAGCTCCCTTGACCCTGGTACGCTGTATTTT. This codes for CASSLDPGTLYF.

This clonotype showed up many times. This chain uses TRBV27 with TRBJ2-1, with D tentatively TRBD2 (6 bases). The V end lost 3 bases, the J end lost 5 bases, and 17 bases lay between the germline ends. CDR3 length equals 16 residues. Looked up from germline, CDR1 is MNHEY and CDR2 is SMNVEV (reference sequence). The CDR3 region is CASSFYGGAADNEQFF. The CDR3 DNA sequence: TGTGCCAGCAGTTTCTACGGCGGGGCCGCGGACAATGAGCAGTTCTTC.

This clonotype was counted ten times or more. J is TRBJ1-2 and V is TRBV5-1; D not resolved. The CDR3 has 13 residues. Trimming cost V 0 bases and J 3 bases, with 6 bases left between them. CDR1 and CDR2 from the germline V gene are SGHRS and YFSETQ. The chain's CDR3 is CASSLGGDYGYTF. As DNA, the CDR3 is TGCGCCAGCAGCTTGGGGGGAGACTATGGCTACACCTTC.

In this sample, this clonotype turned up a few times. DNA for the CDR3: TGTGCCACCAGCAGACGAGGTGGGACAGCACAAGAGACCCAGTACTTC. Residues: CATSRRGGTAQETQYF. The chain recombines TRBV15 with TRBJ2-5; 7 bases agree with TRBD1. The CDR3 totals 16 residues. Germline V gene data show CDR1 as LNHNV and CDR2 as YYDKDF (reference sequence). V trimming: 2 bases; J trimming: 2 bases; junction bases outside the gene matches: 8.

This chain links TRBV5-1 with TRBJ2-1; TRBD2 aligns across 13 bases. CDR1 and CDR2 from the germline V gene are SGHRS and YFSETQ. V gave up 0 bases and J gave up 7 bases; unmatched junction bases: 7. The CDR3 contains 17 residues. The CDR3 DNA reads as TGCGCCAGCAGCTTGGATACGACTAGCGGGGGGAATAATGAGCAGTTCTTC. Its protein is CASSLDTTSGGNNEQFF.

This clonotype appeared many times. CDR3 DNA sequence: TGTGCCAGCAGGGGACAGGGCCGCTCCTACGAGCAGTACGTC. It yields the protein CASRGQGRSYEQYV. This rearrangement joins TRBV28 to TRBJ2-7; TRBD1 aligns across 9 bases. Germline assignment: CDR1 MDHEN and CDR2 SYDVKM. The J segment lost 0 bases and the V segment lost 6 bases, leaving 3 bases of the junction unmatched. The CDR3 is made up of 14 amino acids.

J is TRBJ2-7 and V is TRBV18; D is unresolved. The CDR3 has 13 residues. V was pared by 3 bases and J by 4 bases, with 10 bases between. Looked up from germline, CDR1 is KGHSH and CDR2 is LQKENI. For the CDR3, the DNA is TGTGCCAGCTCACCTAGCATCGGGTACGAGCAGTACGTC. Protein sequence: CASSPSIGYEQYV.

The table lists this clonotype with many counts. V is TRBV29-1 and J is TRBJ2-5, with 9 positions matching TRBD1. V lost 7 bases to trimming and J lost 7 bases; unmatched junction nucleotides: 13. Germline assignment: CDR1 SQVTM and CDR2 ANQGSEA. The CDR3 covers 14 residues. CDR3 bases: TGCAGCGCCAGCTCCCGGGACAGGGTGGTGACCCAGTACTTC. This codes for CSASSRDRVVTQYF.

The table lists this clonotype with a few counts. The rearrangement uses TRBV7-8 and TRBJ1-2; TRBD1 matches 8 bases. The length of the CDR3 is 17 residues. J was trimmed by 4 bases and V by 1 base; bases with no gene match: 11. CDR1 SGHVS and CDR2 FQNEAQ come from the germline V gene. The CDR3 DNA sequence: TGTGCCAGCAGCTTAGGTACCCCCAGGGGGCTAGGCTATGGCTACACCTTC. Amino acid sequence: CASSLGTPRGLGYGYTF.

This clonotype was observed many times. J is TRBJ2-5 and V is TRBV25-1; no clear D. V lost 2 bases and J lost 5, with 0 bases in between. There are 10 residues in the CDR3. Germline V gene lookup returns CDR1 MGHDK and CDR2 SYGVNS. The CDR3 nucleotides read TGTGCCAGCAGTGAAGAGACCCAGTACTTC. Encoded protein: CASSEETQYF.

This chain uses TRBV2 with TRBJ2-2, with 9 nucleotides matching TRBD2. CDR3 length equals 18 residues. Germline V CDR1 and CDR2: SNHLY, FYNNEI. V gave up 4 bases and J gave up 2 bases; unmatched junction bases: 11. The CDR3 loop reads CASSGIGSGSVNTGELFF. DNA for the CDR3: TGTGCCAGCAGTGGGATCGGTAGCGGGAGTGTAAACACCGGGGAGCTGTTTTTT.

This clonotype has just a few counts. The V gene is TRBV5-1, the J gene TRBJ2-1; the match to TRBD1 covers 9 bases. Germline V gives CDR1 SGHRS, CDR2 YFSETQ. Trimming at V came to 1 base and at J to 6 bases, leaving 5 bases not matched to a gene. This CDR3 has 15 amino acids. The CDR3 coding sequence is TGCGCCAGCAGCTTGTCCCCGACAGGGGGCAATGAGCAGTTCTTC. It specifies CASSLSPTGGNEQFF. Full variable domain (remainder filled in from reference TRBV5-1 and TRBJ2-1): KAGVTQTPRYLIKTRGQQVTLSCSPISGHRSVSWYQQTPGQGLQFLFEYFSETQRNKGNFPGRFSGRQFSNSRSEMNVSTLELGDSALYLCASSLSPTGGNEQFFGPGTRLTVL.

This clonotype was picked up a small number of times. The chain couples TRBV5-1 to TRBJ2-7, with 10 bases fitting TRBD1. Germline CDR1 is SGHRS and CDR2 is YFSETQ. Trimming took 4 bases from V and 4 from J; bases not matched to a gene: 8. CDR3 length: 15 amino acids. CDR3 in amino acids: CASSPRTGGRYEQYF. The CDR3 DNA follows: TGCGCCAGCAGCCCAAGGACAGGGGGACGGTACGAGCAGTACTTC.

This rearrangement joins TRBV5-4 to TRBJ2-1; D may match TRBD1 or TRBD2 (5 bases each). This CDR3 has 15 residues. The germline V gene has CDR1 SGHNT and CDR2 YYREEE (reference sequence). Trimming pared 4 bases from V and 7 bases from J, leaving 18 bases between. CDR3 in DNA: TGTGCCAGCAGCCCCGACAGAGGGGAAAATAATGAGCAGTTCTTC. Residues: CASSPDRGENNEQFF.

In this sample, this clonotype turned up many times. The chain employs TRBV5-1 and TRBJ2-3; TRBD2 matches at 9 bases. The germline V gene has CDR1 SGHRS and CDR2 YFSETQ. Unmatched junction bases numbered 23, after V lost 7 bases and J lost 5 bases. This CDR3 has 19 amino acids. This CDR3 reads CASSKGGTFIAGVRDTQYF. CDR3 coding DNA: TGCGCCAGCTCCAAGGGGGGGACCTTTATAGCGGGAGTGAGAGATACGCAGTATTTT.

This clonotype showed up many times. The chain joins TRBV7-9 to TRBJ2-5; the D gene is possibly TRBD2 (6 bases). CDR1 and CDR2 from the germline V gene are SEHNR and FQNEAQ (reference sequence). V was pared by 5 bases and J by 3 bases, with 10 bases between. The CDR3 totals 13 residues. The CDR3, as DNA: TGTGCCAGCAGCCCTTGGGGGGAAGAGACCCAGTACTTC. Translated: CASSPWGEETQYF.

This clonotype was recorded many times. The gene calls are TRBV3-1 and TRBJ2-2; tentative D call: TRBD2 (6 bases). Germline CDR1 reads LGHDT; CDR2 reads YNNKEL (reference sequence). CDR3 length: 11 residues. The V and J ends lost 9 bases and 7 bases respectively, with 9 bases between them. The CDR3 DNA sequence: TGTGCCAGTCGGGGGTACGGGGAGCTGTTTTTT. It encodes CASRGYGELFF.

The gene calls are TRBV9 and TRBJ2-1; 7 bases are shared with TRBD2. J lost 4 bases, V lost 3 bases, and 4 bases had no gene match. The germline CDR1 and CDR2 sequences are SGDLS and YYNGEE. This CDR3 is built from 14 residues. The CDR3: CASSGQRGYNEQFF. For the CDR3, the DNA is TGTGCCAGCAGCGGGCAGCGGGGTTACAATGAGCAGTTCTTC.

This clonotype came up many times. CDR3 protein: CSAREAGAGEKLFF. The DNA of the CDR3 is TGCAGTGCTAGAGAGGCAGGGGCCGGTGAAAAACTGTTTTTT. The chain couples TRBV20-1 to TRBJ1-4, with D perhaps TRBD1 (6 bases). Trimming stripped 0 bases from V and 7 bases from J, with 12 bases between. Per germline, CDR1 DFQATT and CDR2 SNEGSKA (reference sequence). The CDR3 is 14 residues long.

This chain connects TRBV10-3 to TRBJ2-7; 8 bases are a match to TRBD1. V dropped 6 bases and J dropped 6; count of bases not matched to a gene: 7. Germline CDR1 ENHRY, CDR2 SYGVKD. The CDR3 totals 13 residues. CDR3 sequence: CAIRVDRVGEQYF. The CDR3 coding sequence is TGTGCCATCAGAGTGGACAGGGTGGGCGAGCAGTACTTC.

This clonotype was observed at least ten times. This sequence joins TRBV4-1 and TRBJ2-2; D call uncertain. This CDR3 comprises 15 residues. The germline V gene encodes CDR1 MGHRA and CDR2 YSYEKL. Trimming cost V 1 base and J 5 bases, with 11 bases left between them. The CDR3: CASSQVLGLTGELFF. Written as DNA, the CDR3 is TGCGCCAGCAGCCAAGTTCTAGGGTTAACCGGGGAGCTGTTTTTT.

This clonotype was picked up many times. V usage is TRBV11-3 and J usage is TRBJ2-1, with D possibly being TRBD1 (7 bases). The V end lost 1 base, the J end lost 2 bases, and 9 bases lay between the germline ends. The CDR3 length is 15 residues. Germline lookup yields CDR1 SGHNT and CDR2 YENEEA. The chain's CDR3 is CASSLVRGAYNEQFF. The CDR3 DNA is TGTGCCAGCAGCTTAGTCAGGGGGGCCTACAATGAGCAGTTCTTC.

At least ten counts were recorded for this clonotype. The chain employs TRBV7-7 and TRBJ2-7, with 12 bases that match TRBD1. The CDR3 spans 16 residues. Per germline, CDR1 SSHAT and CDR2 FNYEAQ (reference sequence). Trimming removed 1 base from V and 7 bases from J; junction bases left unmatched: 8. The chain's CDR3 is CASSLGSGQGAWEQYF. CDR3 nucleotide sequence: TGTGCCAGCAGCTTAGGATCGGGACAGGGGGCCTGGGAGCAGTACTTC.

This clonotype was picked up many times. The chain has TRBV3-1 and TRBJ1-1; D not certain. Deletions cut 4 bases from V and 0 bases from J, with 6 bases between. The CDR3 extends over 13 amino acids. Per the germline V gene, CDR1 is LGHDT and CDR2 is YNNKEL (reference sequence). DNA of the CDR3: TGTGCCAGCAGCCCCCCAGTGAACACTGAAGCTTTCTTT. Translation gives CASSPPVNTEAFF.

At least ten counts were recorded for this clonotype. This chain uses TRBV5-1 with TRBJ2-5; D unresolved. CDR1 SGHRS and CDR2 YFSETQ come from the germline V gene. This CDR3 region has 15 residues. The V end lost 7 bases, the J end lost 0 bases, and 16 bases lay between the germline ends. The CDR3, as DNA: TGCGCCAGCCGATTTAGAGGAGACAACCAAGAGACCCAGTACTTC. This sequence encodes CASRFRGDNQETQYF.

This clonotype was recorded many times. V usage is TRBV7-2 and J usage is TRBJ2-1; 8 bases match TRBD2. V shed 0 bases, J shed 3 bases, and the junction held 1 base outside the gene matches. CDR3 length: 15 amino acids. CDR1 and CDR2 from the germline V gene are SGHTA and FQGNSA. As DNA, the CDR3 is TGTGCCAGCAGCTTAGCTAGCGGGAACTACAATGAGCAGTTCTTC. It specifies CASSLASGNYNEQFF.

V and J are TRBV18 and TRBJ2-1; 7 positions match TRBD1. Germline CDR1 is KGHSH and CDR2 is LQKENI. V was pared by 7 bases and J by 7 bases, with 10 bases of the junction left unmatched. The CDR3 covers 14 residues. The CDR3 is CASYRDSYTNEQFF. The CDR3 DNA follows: TGTGCCAGCTACCGGGACAGCTATACGAATGAGCAGTTCTTC. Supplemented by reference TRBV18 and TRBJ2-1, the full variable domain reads NAGVMQNPRHLVRRRGQEARLRCSPMKGHSHVYWYRQLPEEGLKFMVYLQKENIIDESGMPKERFSAEFPKEGPSILRIQQVVRGDSAAYFCASYRDSYTNEQFFGPGTRLTVL.